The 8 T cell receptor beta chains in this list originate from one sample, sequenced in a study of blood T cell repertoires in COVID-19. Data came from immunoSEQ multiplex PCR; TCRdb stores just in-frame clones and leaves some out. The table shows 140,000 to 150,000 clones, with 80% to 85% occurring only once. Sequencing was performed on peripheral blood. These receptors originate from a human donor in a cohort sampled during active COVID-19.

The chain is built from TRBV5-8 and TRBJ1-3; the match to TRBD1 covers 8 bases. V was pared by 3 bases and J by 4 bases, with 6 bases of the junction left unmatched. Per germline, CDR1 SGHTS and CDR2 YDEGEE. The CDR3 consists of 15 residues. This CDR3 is CASSSTGVVGNTIYF. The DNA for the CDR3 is TGTGCCAGCAGCTCGACAGGGGTAGTCGGAAACACCATATATTTT.

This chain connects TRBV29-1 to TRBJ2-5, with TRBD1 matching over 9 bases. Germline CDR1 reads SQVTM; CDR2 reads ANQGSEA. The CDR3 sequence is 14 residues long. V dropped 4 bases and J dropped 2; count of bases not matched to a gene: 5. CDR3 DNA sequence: TGCAGCGTTGCCTCGACAGGGGGTCAAGAGACCCAGTACTTC. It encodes CSVASTGGQETQYF.

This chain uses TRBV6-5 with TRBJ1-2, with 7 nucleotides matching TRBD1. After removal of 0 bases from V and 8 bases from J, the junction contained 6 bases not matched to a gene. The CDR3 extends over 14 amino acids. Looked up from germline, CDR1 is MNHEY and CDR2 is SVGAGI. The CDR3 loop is CASSYSGPGGGYTF. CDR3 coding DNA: TGTGCCAGCAGTTACTCGGGACCAGGGGGAGGCTACACCTTC.

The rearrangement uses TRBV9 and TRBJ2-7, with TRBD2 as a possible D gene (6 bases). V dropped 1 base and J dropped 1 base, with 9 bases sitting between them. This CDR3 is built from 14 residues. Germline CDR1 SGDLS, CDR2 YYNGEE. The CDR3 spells CASSVWDFSYEQYF. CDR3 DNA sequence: TGTGCCAGCAGCGTATGGGACTTTTCCTACGAGCAGTACTTC. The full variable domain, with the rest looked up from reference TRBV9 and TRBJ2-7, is DSGVTQTPKHLITATGQRVTLRCSPRSGDLSVYWYQQSLDQGLQFLIQYYNGEERAKGNILERFSAQQFPDLHSELNLSSLELGDSALYFCASSVWDFSYEQYFGPGTRLTVT.

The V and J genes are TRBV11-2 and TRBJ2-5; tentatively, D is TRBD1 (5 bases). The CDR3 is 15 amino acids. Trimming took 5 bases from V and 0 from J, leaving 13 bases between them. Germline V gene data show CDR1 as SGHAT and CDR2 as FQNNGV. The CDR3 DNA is TGTGCCAGCAGCCTCCTGACAGCTAACCAAGAGACCCAGTACTTC. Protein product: CASSLLTANQETQYF.

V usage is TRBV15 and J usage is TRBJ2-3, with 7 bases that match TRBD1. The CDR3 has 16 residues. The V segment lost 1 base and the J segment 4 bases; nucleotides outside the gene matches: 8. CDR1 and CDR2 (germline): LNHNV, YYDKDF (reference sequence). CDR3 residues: CATSRVRGSTSDTQYF. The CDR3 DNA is TGTGCCACCAGCAGAGTCAGGGGGTCTACCTCAGATACGCAGTATTTT.

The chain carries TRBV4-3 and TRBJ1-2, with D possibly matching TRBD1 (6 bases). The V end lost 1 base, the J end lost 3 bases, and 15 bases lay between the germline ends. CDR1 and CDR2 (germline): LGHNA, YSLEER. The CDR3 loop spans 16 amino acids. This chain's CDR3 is CASSQASGGGHYGYTF. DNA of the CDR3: TGCGCCAGCAGCCAAGCCTCCGGGGGGGGCCACTATGGCTACACCTTC.

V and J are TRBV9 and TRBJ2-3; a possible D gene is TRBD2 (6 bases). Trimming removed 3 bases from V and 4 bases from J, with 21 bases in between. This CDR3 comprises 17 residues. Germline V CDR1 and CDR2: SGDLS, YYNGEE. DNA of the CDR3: TGTGCCAGCAGCGCGCGGGACCCCTATGATTACGCAGATACGCAGTATTTT. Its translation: CASSARDPYDYADTQYF.